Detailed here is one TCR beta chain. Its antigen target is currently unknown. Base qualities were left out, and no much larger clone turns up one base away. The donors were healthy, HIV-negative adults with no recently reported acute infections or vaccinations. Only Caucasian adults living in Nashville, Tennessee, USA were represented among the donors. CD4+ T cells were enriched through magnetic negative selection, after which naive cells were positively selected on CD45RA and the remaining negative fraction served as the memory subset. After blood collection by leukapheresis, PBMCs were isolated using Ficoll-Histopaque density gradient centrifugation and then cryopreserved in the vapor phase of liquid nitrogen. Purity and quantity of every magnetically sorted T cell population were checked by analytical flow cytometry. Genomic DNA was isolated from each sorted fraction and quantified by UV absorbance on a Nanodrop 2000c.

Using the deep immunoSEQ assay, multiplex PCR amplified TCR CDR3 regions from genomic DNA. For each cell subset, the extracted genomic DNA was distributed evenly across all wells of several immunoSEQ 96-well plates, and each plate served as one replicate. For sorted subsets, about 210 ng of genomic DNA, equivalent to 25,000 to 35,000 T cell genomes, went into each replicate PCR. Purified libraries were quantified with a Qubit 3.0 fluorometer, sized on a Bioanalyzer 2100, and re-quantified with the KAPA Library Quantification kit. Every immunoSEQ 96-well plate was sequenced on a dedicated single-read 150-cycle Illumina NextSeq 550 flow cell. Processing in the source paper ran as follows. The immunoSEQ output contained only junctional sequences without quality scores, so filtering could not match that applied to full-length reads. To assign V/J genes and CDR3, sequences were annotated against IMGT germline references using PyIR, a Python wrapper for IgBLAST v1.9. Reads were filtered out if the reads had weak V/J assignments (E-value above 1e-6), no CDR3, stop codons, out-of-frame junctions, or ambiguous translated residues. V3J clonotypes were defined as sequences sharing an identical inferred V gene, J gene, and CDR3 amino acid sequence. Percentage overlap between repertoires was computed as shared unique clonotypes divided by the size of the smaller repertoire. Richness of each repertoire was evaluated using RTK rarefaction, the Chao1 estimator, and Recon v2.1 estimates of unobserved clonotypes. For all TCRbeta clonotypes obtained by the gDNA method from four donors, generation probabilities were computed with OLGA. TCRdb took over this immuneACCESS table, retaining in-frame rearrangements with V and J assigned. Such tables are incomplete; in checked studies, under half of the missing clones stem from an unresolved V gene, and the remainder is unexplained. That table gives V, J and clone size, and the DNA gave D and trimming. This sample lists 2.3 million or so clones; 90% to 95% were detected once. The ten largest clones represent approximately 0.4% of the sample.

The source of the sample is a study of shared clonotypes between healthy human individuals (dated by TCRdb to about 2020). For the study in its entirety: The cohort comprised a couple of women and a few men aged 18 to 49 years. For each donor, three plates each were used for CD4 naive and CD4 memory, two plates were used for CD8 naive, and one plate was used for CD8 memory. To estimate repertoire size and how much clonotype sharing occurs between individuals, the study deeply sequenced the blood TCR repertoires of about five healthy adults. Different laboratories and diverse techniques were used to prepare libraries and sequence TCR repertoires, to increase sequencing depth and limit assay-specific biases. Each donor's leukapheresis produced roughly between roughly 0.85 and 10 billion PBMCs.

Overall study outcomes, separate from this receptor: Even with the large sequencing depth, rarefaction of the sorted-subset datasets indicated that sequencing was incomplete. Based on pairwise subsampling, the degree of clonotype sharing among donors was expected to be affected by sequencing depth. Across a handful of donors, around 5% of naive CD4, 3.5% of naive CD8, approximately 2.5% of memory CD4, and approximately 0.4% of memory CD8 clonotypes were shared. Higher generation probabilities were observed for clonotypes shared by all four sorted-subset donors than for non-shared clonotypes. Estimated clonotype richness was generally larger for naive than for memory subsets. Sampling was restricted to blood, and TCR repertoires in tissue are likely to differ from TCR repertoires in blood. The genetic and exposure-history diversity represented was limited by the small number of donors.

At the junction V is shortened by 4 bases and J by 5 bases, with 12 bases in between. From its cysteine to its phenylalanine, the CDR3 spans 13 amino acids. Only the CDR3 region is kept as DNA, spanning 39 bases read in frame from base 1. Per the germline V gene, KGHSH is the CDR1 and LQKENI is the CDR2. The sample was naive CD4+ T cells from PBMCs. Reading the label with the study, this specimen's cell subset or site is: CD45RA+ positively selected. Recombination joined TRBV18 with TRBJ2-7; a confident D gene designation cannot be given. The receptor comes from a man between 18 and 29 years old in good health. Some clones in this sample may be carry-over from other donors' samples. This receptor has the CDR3 CASSRLYRDEQYF. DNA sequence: TGTGCCAGCTCACGACTGTACCGGGACGAGCAGTACTTC. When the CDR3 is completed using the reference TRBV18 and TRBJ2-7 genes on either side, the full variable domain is NAGVMQNPRHLVRRRGQEARLRCSPMKGHSHVYWYRQLPEEGLKFMVYLQKENIIDESGMPKERFSAEFPKEGPSILRIQQVVRGDSAAYFCASSRLYRDEQYFGPGTRLTVT.